One sample yielded the 4 T cell receptor beta chains listed below, sequenced in a study of T cell repertoires in cytomegalovirus infection. TCRdb itself ran the reads through MiXCR, one entry per CDR3 protein. Among some 320,000 distinct CDR3 sequences, more than 8% were seen once, and the ten largest hold 3.5% to 4.5%. The sequenced sample consisted of PBMCs. The receptors shown here come from a human donor in good health (CMV status not recorded). Some clones in this sample may be carry-over from other donors' samples.

This clonotype showed up many times. The chain combines TRBV7-2 with TRBJ2-1, with a weak D call TRBD1 (5 bases). V was trimmed by 5 bases and J by 3 bases, leaving 14 bases between them. The CDR3 covers 15 residues. Germline CDR1 reads SGHTA; CDR2 reads FQGNSA. The CDR3 sequence is CASSPRTIVYNEQFF. The DNA for the CDR3 is TGTGCCAGCAGCCCCCGGACAATCGTCTACAATGAGCAGTTCTTC.

This clonotype has just a few counts. This chain links TRBV7-2 with TRBJ2-7; D may be TRBD1 (8 bases). Germline loops: CDR1 SGHTA, CDR2 FQGNSA. The CDR3 runs 16 residues. V lost 5 bases to trimming and J lost 5 bases, with 22 bases between them. CDR3 sequence reads: CASSPWGGTGPNEQYF. CDR3 DNA: TGTGCCAGCAGCCCCTGGGGGGGGACAGGACCCAACGAGCAGTACTTC.

J is TRBJ1-2 and V is TRBV28; TRBD1 might be the D (5 bases). From germline, CDR1 is MDHEN and CDR2 SYDVKM. This CDR3 is built from 11 residues. CDR3 bases: TGTGGCCTTTATGGGCAGGGAGGCTACACCTTC. It codes for CGLYGQGGYTF.

This chain connects TRBV7-4 to TRBJ1-5, with D tentatively TRBD1 (5 bases). The CDR3 is made up of 12 amino acids. Germline CDR1 and CDR2: SGHVT and SQSDAQ. V was cut by 4 bases and J by 5 bases, with 6 bases left in between. In nucleotides, the CDR3 is TGTGCCAGCAGCTCGGGGGATCAGCCCCAGCATTTT. It translates to CASSSGDQPQHF.